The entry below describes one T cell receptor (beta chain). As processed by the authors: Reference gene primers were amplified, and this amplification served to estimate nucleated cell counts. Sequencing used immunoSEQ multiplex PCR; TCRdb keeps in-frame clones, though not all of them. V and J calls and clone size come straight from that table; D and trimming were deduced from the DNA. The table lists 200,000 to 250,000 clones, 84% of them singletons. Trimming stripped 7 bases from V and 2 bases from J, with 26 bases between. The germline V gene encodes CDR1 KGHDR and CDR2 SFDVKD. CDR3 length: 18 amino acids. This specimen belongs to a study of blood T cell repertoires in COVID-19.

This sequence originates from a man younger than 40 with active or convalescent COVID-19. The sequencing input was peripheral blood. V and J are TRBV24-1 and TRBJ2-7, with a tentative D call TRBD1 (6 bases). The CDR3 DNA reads TGTGCCACCAGACGACGGCCCCCTACAGGGTCGTACCCCTACGAGCAGTACTTC. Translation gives CATRRRPPTGSYPYEQYF.